These 9 T cell receptor beta chains were all obtained from the same sample, sequenced in a study of blood T cell repertoires in COVID-19. Libraries were prepared by immunoSEQ multiplex PCR; TCRdb keeps only in-frame clonotypes and omits some of them. Among about 210,000 clones listed, under 90% were seen once. Sequencing was done on a sample of PBMCs or T cells enriched from blood (not recorded which). These receptor sequences come from a woman between 50 and 59 years old with acute COVID-19.

This clone came up once. V usage is TRBV11-2 and J usage is TRBJ2-3, with 11 bases that match TRBD2. Germline V gene data show CDR1 as SGHAT and CDR2 as FQNNGV. V lost 6 bases and J lost 1; bases outside the gene matches: 3. The CDR3 covers 15 residues. The CDR3 here is CASSQLAGGTDTQYF. The CDR3 DNA follows: TGTGCCAGCAGTCAACTAGCGGGAGGCACAGATACGCAGTATTTT.

The V gene is TRBV7-2, the J gene TRBJ2-3; 12 nucleotides match TRBD2. The CDR3 has 16 residues. J gave up 1 base and V 8 bases, and 7 bases lay outside the gene matches. Per germline, CDR1 SGHTA and CDR2 FQGNSA. The CDR3 coding sequence is TGTGCCAGCGAACGACTAGCGGGGGATCGCACAGATACGCAGTATTTT. Protein sequence: CASERLAGDRTDTQYF.

The V call is TRBV7-3, the J call TRBJ1-1, with D tentatively TRBD1 (5 bases). Germline CDR1 is SGHTA and CDR2 is FQGTGA. Trimming left V 4 bases short and J 2 bases short, with 14 bases between. The CDR3 consists of 15 residues. The CDR3 loop is CASSSGGPGNTEAFF. In DNA, the CDR3 is TGTGCCAGCAGCTCGGGGGGACCAGGAAACACTGAAGCTTTCTTT.

Here the CDR3 reads CASSPSHNEKLFF. DNA for the CDR3: TGTGCCAGTAGTCCGAGTCATAATGAAAAACTGTTTTTT. This chain links TRBV19 with TRBJ1-4; D is unresolved. CDR1 is LNHDA and CDR2 is SQIVND in the germline V gene (reference sequence). The CDR3 covers 13 residues. With 5 bases removed from V and 4 bases from J, the gap between germline ends came to 8 bases.

This chain connects TRBV5-1 to TRBJ1-4, with 7 bases identical to TRBD1. CDR3 size: 15 residues. Germline lookup yields CDR1 SGHRS and CDR2 YFSETQ. Trimming at V came to 3 bases and at J to 3 bases, leaving 5 bases not matched to a gene. The CDR3 nucleotides read TGCGCCAGCAGCTATGGAGGGGGCTCTAATGAAAAACTGTTTTTT. Encoded protein: CASSYGGGSNEKLFF.

The V call is TRBV19, the J call TRBJ2-2, with 7 bases that match TRBD2. With 1 base clipped from V and 0 bases from J, the junction kept 8 bases outside the gene matches. Germline values: CDR1 LNHDA, CDR2 SQIVND (reference sequence). The CDR3 is 18 residues long. The DNA of the CDR3 is TGTGCCAGTAGTATAGGTTGGGCGGGAGTCCCGAACACCGGGGAGCTGTTTTTT. It codes for CASSIGWAGVPNTGELFF.

V is TRBV7-2 and J is TRBJ1-6; no reliable D call. V was pared by 5 bases and J by 6 bases, with 5 bases between. Germline CDR1 reads SGHTA; CDR2 reads FQGNSA. There are 12 residues in the CDR3. The CDR3 coding sequence is TGTGCCAGCAGCCATAGTAATTCACCCCTCCACTTT. Encoded protein: CASSHSNSPLHF.

The J gene is TRBJ2-5, the V gene TRBV3-1 (or the pseudogene TRBV3-2); TRBD2 matches at 14 bases. The CDR3 spans 15 residues. Trimming cost V 3 bases and J 8 bases; bases outside gene matches: 5. The germline V gene encodes CDR1 LGHDT and CDR2 YNNKEL (reference sequence). The CDR3: CASSQGLAGAFTQYF. CDR3 bases: TGTGCCAGCAGCCAGGGACTAGCGGGGGCCTTTACCCAGTACTTC.

The chain links TRBV4-3 to TRBJ2-7; D may be TRBD2 (6 bases). Per germline, CDR1 LGHNA and CDR2 YSLEER. V lost 0 bases to trimming and J lost 4 bases, with 7 bases between them. The CDR3 spans 13 residues. The CDR3 reads CASSQDGGYEQYF. CDR3 coding DNA: TGCGCCAGCAGCCAAGATGGAGGGTACGAGCAGTACTTC.